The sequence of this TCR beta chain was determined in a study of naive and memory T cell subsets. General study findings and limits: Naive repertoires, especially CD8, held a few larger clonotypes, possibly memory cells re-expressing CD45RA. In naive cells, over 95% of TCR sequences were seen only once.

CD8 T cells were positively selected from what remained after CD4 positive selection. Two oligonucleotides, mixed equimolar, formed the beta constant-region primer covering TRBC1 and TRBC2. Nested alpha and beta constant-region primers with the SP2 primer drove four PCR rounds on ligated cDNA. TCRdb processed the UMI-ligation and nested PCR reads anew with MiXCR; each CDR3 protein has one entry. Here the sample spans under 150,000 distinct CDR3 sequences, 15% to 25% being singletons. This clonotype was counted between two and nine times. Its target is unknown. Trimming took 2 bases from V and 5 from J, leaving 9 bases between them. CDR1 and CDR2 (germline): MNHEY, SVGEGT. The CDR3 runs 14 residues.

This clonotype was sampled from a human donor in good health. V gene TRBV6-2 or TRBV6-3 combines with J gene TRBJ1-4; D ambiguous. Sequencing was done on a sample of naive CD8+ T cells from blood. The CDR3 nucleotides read TGTGCCAGCAGTTACCGCCCGGAAAATGAAAAACTGTTTTTT. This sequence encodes CASSYRPENEKLFF.